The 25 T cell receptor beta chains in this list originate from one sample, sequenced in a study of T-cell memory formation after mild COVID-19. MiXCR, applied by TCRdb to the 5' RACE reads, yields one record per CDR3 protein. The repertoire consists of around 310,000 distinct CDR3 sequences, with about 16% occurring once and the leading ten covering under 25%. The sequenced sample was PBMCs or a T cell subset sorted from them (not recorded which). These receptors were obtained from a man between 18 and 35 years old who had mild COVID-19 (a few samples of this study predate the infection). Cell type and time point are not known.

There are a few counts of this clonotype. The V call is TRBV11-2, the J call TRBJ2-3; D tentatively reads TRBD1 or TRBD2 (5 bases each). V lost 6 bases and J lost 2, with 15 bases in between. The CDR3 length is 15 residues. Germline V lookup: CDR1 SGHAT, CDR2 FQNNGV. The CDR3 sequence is CASRPRTGTTDTQYF. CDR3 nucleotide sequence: TGTGCCAGCAGGCCGCGGACGGGGACCACAGATACGCAGTATTTT.

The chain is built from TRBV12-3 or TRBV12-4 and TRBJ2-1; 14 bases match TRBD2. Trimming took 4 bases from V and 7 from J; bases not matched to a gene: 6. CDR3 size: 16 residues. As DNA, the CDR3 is TGTGCCAGCAGTTATAGGGGACTAGCGGGGGAAAATGAGCAGTTCTTC. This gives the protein CASSYRGLAGENEQFF.

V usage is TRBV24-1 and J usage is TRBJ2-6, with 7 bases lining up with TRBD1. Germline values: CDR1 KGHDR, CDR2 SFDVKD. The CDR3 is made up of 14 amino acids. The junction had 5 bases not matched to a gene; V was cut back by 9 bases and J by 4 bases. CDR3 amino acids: CATPTGPGANVLTF. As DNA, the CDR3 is TGTGCCACCCCGACAGGGCCCGGGGCCAACGTCCTGACTTTC.

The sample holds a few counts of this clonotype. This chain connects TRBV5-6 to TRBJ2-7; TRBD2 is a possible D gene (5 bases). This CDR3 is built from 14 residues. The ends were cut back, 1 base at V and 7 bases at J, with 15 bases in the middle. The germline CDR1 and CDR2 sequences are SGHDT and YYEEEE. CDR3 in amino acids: CASSLIGGFWEQYV. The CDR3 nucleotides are TGTGCCAGCAGCTTGATAGGCGGGTTTTGGGAGCAGTACGTC.

In DNA, the CDR3 is TGCAGTGCGCAAATCTCCGGGACACAGGGGGAAAAACTGTTTTTT. Protein sequence: CSAQISGTQGEKLFF. The chain uses TRBV20-1 and TRBJ1-4; TRBD1 aligns across 7 bases. Germline V CDR1 and CDR2: DFQATT, SNEGSKA (reference sequence). CDR3 length: 15 residues. V shed 6 bases, J shed 8 bases, and the junction held 15 bases outside the gene matches.

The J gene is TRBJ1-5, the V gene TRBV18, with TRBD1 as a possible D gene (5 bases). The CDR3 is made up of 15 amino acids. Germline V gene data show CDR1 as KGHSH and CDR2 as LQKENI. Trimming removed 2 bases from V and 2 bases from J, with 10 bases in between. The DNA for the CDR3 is TGTGCCAGCTCACCAGGGACTTTAGGCAATCAGCCCCAGCATTTT. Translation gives CASSPGTLGNQPQHF.

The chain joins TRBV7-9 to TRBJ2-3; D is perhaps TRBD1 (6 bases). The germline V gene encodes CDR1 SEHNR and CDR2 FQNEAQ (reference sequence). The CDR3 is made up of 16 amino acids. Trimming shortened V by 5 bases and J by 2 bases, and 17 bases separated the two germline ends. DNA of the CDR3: TGTGCCAGCAGCACCCCCAGACAGGACTCCACAGATACGCAGTATTTT. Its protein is CASSTPRQDSTDTQYF.

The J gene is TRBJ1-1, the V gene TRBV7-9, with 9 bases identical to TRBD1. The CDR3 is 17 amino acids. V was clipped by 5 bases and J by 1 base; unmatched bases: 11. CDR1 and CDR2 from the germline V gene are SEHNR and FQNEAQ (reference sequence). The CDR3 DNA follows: TGTGCCAGCAGCCCGAGGACAGGGGAAGAGAGGAACACTGAAGCTTTCTTT. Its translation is CASSPRTGEERNTEAFF.

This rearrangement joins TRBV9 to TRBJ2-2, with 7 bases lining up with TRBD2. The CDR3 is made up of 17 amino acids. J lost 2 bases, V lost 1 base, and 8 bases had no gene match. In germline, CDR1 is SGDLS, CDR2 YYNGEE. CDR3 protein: CASSVSNPGGNTGELFF. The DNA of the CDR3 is TGTGCCAGCAGCGTATCTAACCCGGGGGGAAACACCGGGGAGCTGTTTTTT.

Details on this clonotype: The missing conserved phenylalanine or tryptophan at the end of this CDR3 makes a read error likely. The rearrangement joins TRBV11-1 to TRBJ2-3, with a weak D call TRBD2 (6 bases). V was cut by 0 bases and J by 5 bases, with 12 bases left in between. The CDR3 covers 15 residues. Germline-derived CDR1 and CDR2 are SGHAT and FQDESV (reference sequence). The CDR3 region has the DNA TGTGCCAGCAGCTTAGCGCGGGGAGGAGGAGATACGCAGTATTAT. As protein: CASSLARGGGDTQYY.

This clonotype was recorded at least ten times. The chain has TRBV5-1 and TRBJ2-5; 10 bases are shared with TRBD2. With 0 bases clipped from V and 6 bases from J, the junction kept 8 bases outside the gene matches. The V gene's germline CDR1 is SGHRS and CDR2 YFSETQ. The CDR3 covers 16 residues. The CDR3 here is CASSLATAGGMKTQYF. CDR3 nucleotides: TGCGCCAGCAGCTTGGCCACAGCGGGGGGGATGAAGACCCAGTACTTC.

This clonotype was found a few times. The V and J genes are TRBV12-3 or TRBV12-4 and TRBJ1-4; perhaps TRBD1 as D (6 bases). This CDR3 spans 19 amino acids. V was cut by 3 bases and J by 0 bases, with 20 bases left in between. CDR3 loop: CASSLGRLTGIATNEKLFF. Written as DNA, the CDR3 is TGTGCCAGCAGTTTGGGACGACTGACAGGAATTGCAACTAATGAAAAACTGTTTTTT.

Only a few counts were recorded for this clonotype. The CDR3 region has the DNA TGTGCCAGCAGCCCCTGGGAATTACCCACGGGCGCGCAGTATTTT. It specifies CASSPWELPTGAQYF. The chain is built from TRBV7-9 and TRBJ2-3; D is unresolved. Germline V gives CDR1 SEHNR, CDR2 FQNEAQ (reference sequence). V was cut by 5 bases and J by 10 bases, with 22 bases left in between. The CDR3 loop spans 15 amino acids.

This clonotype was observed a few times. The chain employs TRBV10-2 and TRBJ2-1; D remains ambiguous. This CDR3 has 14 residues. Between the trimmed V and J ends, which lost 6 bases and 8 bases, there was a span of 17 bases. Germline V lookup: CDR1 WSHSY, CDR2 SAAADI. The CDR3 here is CASSLTSLADEQFF. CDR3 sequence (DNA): TGCGCCAGCAGCCTGACCAGTTTGGCGGATGAGCAGTTCTTC.

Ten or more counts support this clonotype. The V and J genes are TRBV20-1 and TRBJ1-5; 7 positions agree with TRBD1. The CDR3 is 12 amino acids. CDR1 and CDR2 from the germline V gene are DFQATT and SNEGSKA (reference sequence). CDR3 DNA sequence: TGCAGCTTCGGGACAGAGAATCAGCCCCAGCATTTT. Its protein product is CSFGTENQPQHF.

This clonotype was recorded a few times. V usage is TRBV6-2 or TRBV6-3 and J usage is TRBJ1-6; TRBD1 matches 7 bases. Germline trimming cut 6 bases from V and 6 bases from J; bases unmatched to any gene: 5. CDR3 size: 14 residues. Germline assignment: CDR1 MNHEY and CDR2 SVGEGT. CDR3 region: CASSRGTANSPLHF. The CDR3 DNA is TGTGCCAGCAGCCGCGGGACAGCTAATTCACCCCTCCACTTT.

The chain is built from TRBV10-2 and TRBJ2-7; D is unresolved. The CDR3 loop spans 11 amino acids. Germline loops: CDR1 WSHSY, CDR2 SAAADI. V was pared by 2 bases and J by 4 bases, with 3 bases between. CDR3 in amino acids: CASSELYEQYF. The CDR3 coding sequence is TGCGCCAGCAGTGAGCTGTACGAGCAGTACTTC.

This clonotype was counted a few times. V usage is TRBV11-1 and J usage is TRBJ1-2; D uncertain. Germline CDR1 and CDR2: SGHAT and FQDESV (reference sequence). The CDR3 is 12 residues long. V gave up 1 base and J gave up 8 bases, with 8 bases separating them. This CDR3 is CASSLENTGYTF. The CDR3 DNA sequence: TGTGCCAGCAGCTTAGAAAACACCGGCTACACCTTC.

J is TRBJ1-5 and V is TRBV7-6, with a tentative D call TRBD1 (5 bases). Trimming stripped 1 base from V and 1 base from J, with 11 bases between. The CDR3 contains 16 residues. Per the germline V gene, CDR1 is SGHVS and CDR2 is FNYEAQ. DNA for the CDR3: TGTGCCAGCAGCTTAGGGGGGGGTGAAAGCAATCAGCCCCAGCATTTT. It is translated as CASSLGGGESNQPQHF.

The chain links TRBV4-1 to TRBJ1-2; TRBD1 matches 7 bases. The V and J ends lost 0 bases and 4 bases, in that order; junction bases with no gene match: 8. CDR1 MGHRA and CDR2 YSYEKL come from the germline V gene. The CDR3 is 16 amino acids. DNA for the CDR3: TGCGCCAGCAGCCAAGATCTTGAGGGGGCGATCTATGGCTACACCTTC. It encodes CASSQDLEGAIYGYTF.

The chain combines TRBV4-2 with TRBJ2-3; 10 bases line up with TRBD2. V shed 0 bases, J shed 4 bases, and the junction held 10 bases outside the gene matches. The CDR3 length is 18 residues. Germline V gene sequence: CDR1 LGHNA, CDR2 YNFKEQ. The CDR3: CASSQESWSGGASDTQYF. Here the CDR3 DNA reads TGTGCCAGCAGCCAAGAAAGCTGGAGCGGGGGGGCATCAGATACGCAGTATTTT.

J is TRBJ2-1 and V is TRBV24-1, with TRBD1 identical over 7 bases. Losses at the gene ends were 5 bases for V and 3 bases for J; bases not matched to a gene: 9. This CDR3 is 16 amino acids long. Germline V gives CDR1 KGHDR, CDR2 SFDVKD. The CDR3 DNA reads TGTGCCACCAGTGCTGGAAGAAGGACAGGCTACAATGAGCAGTTCTTC. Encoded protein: CATSAGRRTGYNEQFF.

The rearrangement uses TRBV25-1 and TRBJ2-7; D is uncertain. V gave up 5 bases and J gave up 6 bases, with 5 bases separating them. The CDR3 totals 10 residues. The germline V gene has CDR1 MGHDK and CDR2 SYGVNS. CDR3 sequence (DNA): TGTGCCAGCAGTAACGGCGAGCAGTACTTC. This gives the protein CASSNGEQYF.

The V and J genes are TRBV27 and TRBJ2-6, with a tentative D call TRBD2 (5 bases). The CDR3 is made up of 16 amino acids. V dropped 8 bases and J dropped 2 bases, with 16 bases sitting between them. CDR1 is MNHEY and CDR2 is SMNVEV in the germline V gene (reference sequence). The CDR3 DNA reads TGTGCCAGCCCCTCCCAGAGGACTGCTGGGGCCAACGTCCTGACTTTC. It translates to CASPSQRTAGANVLTF.

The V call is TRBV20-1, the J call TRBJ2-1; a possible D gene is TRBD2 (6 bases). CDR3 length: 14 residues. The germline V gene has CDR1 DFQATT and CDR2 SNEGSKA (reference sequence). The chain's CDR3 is CRGLASFRDNEQFF. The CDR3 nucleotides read TGCAGGGGGCTAGCGAGCTTCCGAGACAATGAGCAGTTCTTC.